This entry describes one TCR beta chain. TCRdb called the 5' RACE reads again in MiXCR, with one record for every CDR3 protein. In the table there are about 350,000 distinct CDR3 sequences, roughly 15% of which are singletons. This record belongs to a study of T-cell memory formation after mild COVID-19. V lost 6 bases and J 7 bases, leaving 19 bases between the germline ends. Germline CDR1 reads SQVTM; CDR2 reads ANQGSEA. This CDR3 region has 13 residues. The sequenced sample consisted of PBMCs or a T cell subset sorted from them (not recorded which). The V gene is TRBV29-1, the J gene TRBJ2-7; possibly TRBD1 for D (5 bases). This TCR was recovered from a man younger than 35 who had mild COVID-19 (a few samples of this study predate the infection). Cell type and time point are not known. CDR3 sequence: CSVAPVGAEEQYF. CDR3 coding DNA: TGCAGCGTCGCCCCCGTTGGGGCGGAGGAGCAGTACTTC.